This T cell receptor beta chain comes out of a study of blood T cell repertoires in COVID-19. The wider study: Sources were T cells, B-cell-depleted T cells, or PBMCs; the material itself was cDNA or gDNA.

Here immunoSEQ multiplex PCR was the method, and the copy in TCRdb shows in-frame clones only, minus some. This sample has roughly 160,000 clones, with 82% found just once. Participants, roughly 18 to 100 years old, spanned more than 20 US areas. For recovered donors of Cohort 3, there were two negative PCRs, clearance, or symptom resolution. The CDR3 totals 15 residues. The germline V gene encodes CDR1 SGHRS and CDR2 YFSETQ. After removal of 5 bases from V and 3 bases from J, the junction contained 9 bases not matched to a gene. Sequenced material: PBMCs or T cells enriched from blood (not recorded which). This receptor was taken from a man in his 60s who had recovered from COVID-19. This sequence joins TRBV5-1 and TRBJ2-7, with 9 nucleotides matching TRBD1. The CDR3 loop reads CASSFGGTGFYEQYF. As DNA, the CDR3 is TGCGCCAGCAGTTTCGGCGGGACAGGGTTCTACGAGCAGTACTTC.